The clone carrying this T cell receptor (beta chain) was picked up one time. Its antigen is unknown. The data were obtained in a study of OX40 agonist ivuxolimab in advanced cancers. As for the study in general: Dose-escalation patients' cancers were hepatocellular carcinoma, melanoma, renal cell or head and neck cancer. Past anti-PD-1, anti-PD-L1 or anti-CTLA-4 therapy was accepted, and 30% to 50% had received some. Study conclusions and caveats: Clones of CD4+ and CD8+ blood T cells grew by week 6 at doses of 0.1 to 3.0 mg/kg. Antigens targeted by the expanded peripheral T cells were not determined.

Profiling relied on immunoSEQ multiplex PCR, and the TCRdb table lists in-frame clones only, not all of them. The data hold about 130,000 clones, with about 92% observed a single time. The CDR3 contains 17 residues. Germline lookup yields CDR1 SGHTA and CDR2 FQGNSA. Trimming left V 1 base short and J 0 bases short, with 13 bases between. V and J are TRBV7-2 and TRBJ1-5; perhaps TRBD1 as D (6 bases). The source was CD4+ or CD8+ T cells sorted from blood, collected in a trial of the OX40 agonist ivuxolimab. This clonotype was sampled from an adult with an advanced solid tumor such as melanoma, head and neck, liver or kidney cancer. The CDR3 loop is CASSLVLDSDSNQPQHF. In DNA, the CDR3 is TGTGCCAGCAGCTTAGTATTGGACAGCGATAGCAATCAGCCCCAGCATTTT. The full variable domain, completed using reference TRBV7-2 and TRBJ1-5, is GAGVSQSPSNKVTEKGKDVELRCDPISGHTALYWYRQSLGQGLEFLIYFQGNSAPDKSGLPSDRFSAERTGGSVSTLTIQRTQQEDSAVYLCASSLVLDSDSNQPQHFGDGTRLSIL.